This TCR beta chain was profiled in a study of blood T cell repertoires in COVID-19. Study-level information: Whether acute or convalescent, the COVID-19 samples came from the United States, Italy and Spain. Sources were T cells, B-cell-depleted T cells, or PBMCs; the material itself was cDNA or gDNA.

The CDR3 has 18 residues. Germline CDR1 reads SGHRS; CDR2 reads YFSETQ. V lost 2 bases to trimming and J lost 5 bases; unmatched junction nucleotides: 14. In the authors' workflow: Using reference gene primer amplification, nucleated cell counts were estimated. Measured with immunoSEQ multiplex PCR; TCRdb has only the in-frame clones, and not every one. From that table come the V and J calls and clone size; the DNA was used to work out D and trimming. The data show 95,000 to 150,000 clones, with over 75% seen just once and 3% to 4% held by the top ten. The source of this sequence is a man aged 55 to 70 with acute or convalescent COVID-19. Sequencing input: peripheral blood. The chain recombines TRBV5-1 with TRBJ2-5; 11 nucleotides match TRBD2. The CDR3 region is CASSFFSGRARGTETQYF. Here the CDR3 DNA reads TGCGCCAGCAGCTTTTTTAGCGGGAGGGCCCGTGGAACTGAGACCCAGTACTTC.